Below, 6 T cell receptor beta chains from the same sample are listed, as sequenced in a study of chemoradiotherapy in HPV16-positive cancers. Only in-frame clones appear in the TCRdb table, and some are missing; sequencing was by immunoSEQ multiplex PCR. The table includes more than 10,000 clones, around 85% detected once. This specimen was blood, taken from a patient who underwent chemoradiotherapy. Receptor source: a human donor with HPV-associated anogenital cancer.

The chain has TRBV30 and TRBJ1-3; D call uncertain. This CDR3 spans 13 amino acids. The ends were cut back, 1 base at V and 2 bases at J, with 6 bases in the middle. Germline assignment: CDR1 GTSNPN and CDR2 SVGIG (reference sequence). The CDR3 region is CAWSEQTGNTIYF. In DNA form, the CDR3 reads TGTGCCTGGAGTGAACAGACTGGAAACACCATATATTTT.

In its sample, this clone was seen once. The chain couples TRBV7-9 to TRBJ1-4; 8 bases fit TRBD1. V gave up 3 bases and J gave up 5 bases; unmatched junction bases: 8. The germline CDR1 and CDR2 sequences are SEHNR and FQNEAQ (reference sequence). The CDR3 consists of 16 residues. The CDR3 spells CASSFTTGGDNEKLFF. The CDR3, as DNA: TGTGCCAGCAGCTTCACTACAGGGGGGGACAATGAAAAACTGTTTTTT.

The CDR3 region is CASGTSPNGAAPMNEQFF. In DNA, the CDR3 is TGTGCCAGCGGAACCTCTCCAAATGGGGCAGCGCCAATGAATGAGCAGTTCTTC. The rearrangement uses TRBV7-9 and TRBJ2-1; tentative D call: TRBD1 (5 bases). The CDR3 is 18 amino acids. Germline loops: CDR1 SEHNR, CDR2 FQNEAQ (reference sequence). Deletions cut 8 bases from V and 7 bases from J, with 30 bases between.

This clone occurred a few times. This rearrangement joins TRBV4-2 to TRBJ1-3; D may be TRBD1 (6 bases). Per germline, CDR1 LGHNA and CDR2 YNFKEQ. Deletions cut 2 bases from V and 0 bases from J, with 14 bases between. There are 17 residues in the CDR3. In nucleotides, the CDR3 is TGTGCCAGCAGCCAATTATCGGGACATAACTCTGGAAACACCATATATTTT. Its protein is CASSQLSGHNSGNTIYF.

This clone is a singleton in its sample. The J gene is TRBJ1-1, the V gene TRBV29-1; D remains ambiguous. V was cut by 7 bases and J by 1 base, with 10 bases left in between. This CDR3 comprises 12 residues. In germline, CDR1 is SQVTM, CDR2 ANQGSEA. In DNA form, the CDR3 reads TGCAGCGGGACCTCGACGAACACTGAAGCTTTCTTT. Protein product: CSGTSTNTEAFF.

V usage is TRBV7-9 and J usage is TRBJ2-3; 8 bases are a match to TRBD1. The CDR3 covers 16 residues. Germline trimming cut 3 bases from V and 1 base from J; bases unmatched to any gene: 6. Germline V gene sequence: CDR1 SEHNR, CDR2 FQNEAQ (reference sequence). The CDR3: CASSLVAGGRTDTQYF. The DNA for the CDR3 is TGTGCCAGCAGCTTGGTGGCAGGGGGCCGCACAGATACGCAGTATTTT.